These 10 T cell receptor beta chains share one sample of origin, sequenced in a study of T cell responses to AZD1222 COVID-19 vaccine. TCRdb keeps only in-frame clones here, not all; method: immunoSEQ multiplex PCR. The sample lists roughly 180,000 clones, 80% to 95% seen once, with 0.8% to 1.3% in the top ten. This specimen was peripheral blood, taken 28 days after the second dose of the MenACWY control vaccine. Receptor source: an adult who received the MenACWY meningococcal vaccine as a control.

The rearrangement uses TRBV10-3 and TRBJ1-2; D call uncertain. The CDR3 is 13 residues long. V was trimmed by 2 bases and J by 12 bases, leaving 16 bases between them. CDR1 is ENHRY and CDR2 is SYGVKD in the germline V gene. In nucleotides, the CDR3 is TGTGCCATCAGTGAGGAGGTGGAGAAGCTCGACACCTTC. This sequence encodes CAISEEVEKLDTF.

The V and J genes are TRBV5-5 and TRBJ1-2, with 9 bases fitting TRBD1. Trimming removed 5 bases from V and 6 bases from J; junction bases left unmatched: 14. Germline lookup yields CDR1 SGHKS and CDR2 YYEKEE (reference sequence). The CDR3 totals 16 residues. The CDR3 reads CASSQLPGQGINGYTF. CDR3 sequence (DNA): TGTGCCAGCAGTCAACTCCCGGGACAGGGTATCAATGGCTACACCTTC.

V is TRBV6-5 and J is TRBJ1-2; D remains ambiguous. Germline V CDR1 and CDR2: MNHEY, SVGAGI. The V gene lost 6 bases and the J gene lost 6 bases, with 14 bases spanning the gap. The CDR3 has 13 amino acids. For the CDR3, the DNA is TGTGCCAGCAGCCCCGGCTCAGTGCATGGCTACACCTTC. It translates to CASSPGSVHGYTF.

The rearrangement links TRBV24-1 to TRBJ1-5; 9 bases align to TRBD1. CDR3 length: 17 residues. Per germline, CDR1 KGHDR and CDR2 SFDVKD. The V and J ends lost 2 bases and 3 bases, in that order; junction bases with no gene match: 7. CDR3 region: CATSDSGTGRDNQPQHF. CDR3 in DNA: TGTGCCACCAGTGATTCCGGGACAGGGAGGGACAATCAGCCCCAGCATTTT.

J is TRBJ2-7 and V is TRBV3-1 (or the pseudogene TRBV3-2); D call uncertain. Germline V gene lookup returns CDR1 LGHDT and CDR2 YNNKEL (reference sequence). This CDR3 comprises 11 residues. V lost 2 bases, J lost 3 bases, and 2 bases lay in between. CDR3 sequence reads: CASSQYYEQYF. The CDR3 DNA reads TGTGCCAGCAGCCAATACTACGAGCAGTACTTC.

This clone was recorded only once. This rearrangement joins TRBV10-2 to TRBJ1-2; 8 nucleotides align to TRBD1. The CDR3 loop spans 18 amino acids. Germline CDR1 reads WSHSY; CDR2 reads SAAADI. V dropped 6 bases and J dropped 0; count of bases not matched to a gene: 15. CDR3: CASRKRGRGLGPNYGYTF. The CDR3 DNA sequence: TGCGCCAGCAGAAAAAGAGGCAGGGGGCTGGGCCCTAACTATGGCTACACCTTC.

The chain carries TRBV6-4 and TRBJ1-2; maybe TRBD1 (5 bases). From germline, CDR1 is MRHNA and CDR2 SNTAGT. Deletions cut 6 bases from V and 3 bases from J, with 14 bases between. This CDR3 region has 14 residues. The CDR3 spells CASRRDASYYGYTF. The CDR3 DNA follows: TGTGCCAGCAGGCGGGACGCCTCGTACTATGGCTACACCTTC.

V is TRBV10-3 and J is TRBJ1-3; 7 bases match TRBD1. Trimming at V came to 11 bases and at J to 2 bases, leaving 3 bases not matched to a gene. CDR3 length: 12 residues. From germline, CDR1 is ENHRY and CDR2 SYGVKD. The CDR3 bases are TGTGCCGCCGGGACAGCTGGAAACACCATATATTTT. Translating it yields CAAGTAGNTIYF.

The chain combines TRBV5-4 with TRBJ1-5; a possible D gene is TRBD1 (5 bases). V dropped 3 bases and J dropped 0 bases, with 10 bases sitting between them. The germline V gene encodes CDR1 SGHNT and CDR2 YYREEE (reference sequence). The CDR3 spans 15 residues. In nucleotides, the CDR3 is TGTGCCAGCAGCTACGGGGGGGATAGCAATCAGCCCCAGCATTTT. This translates into CASSYGGDSNQPQHF.

The rearrangement joins TRBV5-8 to TRBJ1-4, with TRBD1 as a possible D gene (5 bases). Germline loops: CDR1 SGHTS, CDR2 YDEGEE. CDR3 length: 15 residues. Trimming shortened V by 4 bases and J by 5 bases, and 15 bases separated the two germline ends. The CDR3 DNA reads as TGTGCCAGCAGCCGCAAACCGGGGCCGAATGAAAAACTGTTTTTT. Translating it yields CASSRKPGPNEKLFF.